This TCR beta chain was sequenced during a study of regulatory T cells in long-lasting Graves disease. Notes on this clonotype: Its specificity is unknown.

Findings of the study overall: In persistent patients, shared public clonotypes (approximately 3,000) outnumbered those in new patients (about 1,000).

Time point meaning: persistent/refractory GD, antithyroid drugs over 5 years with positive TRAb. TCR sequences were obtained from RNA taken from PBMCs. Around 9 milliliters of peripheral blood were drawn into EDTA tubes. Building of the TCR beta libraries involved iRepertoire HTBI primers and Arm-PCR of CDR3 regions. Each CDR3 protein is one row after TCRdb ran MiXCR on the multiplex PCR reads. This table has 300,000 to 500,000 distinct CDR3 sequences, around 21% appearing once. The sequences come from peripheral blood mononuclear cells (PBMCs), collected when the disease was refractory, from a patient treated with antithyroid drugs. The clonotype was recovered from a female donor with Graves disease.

DNA for the CDR3: TGTGCTAGTGCCGAGGTCGGACTAGCGGGTTTATCCTACGAGCAGTACTTC. This gives the protein CASAEVGLAGLSYEQYF. The J gene is TRBJ2-7, the V gene TRBV12-5; 11 bases match TRBD2. V trimming: 7 bases; J trimming: 1 base; junction bases outside the gene matches: 12. The length of the CDR3 is 17 residues. Germline V gene sequence: CDR1 LGHNT, CDR2 FRNRAP.